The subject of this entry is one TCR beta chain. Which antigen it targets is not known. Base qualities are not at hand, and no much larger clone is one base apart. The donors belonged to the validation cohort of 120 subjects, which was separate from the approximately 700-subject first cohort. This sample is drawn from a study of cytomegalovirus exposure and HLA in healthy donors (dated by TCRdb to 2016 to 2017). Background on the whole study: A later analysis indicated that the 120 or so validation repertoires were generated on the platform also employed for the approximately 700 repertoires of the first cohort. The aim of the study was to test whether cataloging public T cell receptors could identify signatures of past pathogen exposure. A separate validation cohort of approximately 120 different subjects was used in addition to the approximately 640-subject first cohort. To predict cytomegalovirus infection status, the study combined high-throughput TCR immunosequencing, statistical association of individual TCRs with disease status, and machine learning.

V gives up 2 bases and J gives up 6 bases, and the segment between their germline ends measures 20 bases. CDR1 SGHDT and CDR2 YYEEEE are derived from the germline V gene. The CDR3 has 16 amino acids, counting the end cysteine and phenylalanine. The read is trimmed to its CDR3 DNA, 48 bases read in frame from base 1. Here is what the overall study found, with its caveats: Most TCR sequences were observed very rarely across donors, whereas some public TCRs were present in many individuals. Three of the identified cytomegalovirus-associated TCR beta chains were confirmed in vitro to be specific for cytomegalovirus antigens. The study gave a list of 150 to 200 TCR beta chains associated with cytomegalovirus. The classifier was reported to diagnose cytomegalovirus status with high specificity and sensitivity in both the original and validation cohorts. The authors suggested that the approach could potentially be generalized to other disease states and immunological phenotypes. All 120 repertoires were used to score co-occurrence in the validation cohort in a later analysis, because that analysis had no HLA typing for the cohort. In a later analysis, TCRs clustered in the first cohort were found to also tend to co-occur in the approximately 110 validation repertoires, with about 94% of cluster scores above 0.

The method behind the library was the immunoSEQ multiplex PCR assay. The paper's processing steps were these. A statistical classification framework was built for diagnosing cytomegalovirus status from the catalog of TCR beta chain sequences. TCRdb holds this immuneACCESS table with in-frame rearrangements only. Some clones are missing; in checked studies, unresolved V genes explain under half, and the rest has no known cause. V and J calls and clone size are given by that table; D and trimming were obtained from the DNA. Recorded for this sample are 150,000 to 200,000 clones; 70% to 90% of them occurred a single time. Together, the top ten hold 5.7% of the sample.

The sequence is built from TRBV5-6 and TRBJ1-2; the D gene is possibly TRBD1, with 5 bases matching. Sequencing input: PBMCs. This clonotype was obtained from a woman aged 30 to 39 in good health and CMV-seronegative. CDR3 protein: CASSLPLPVGADGYTF. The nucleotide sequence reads TGTGCCAGCAGCTTACCTCTTCCGGTCGGGGCGGATGGCTACACCTTC.